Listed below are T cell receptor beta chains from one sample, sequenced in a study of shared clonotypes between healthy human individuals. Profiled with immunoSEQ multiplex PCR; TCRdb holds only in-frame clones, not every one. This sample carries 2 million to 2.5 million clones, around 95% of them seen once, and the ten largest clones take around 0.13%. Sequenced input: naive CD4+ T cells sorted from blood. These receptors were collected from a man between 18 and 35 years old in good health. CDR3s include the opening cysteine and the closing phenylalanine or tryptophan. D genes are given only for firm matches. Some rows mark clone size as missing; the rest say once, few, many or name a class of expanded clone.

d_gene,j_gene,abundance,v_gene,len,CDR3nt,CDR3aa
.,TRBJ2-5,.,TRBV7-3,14,TGTGCCAGCAGCTTAGTTGGGTTAGGAGAGACCCAGTACTTC,CASSLVGLGETQYF
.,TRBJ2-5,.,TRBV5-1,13,TGCGCCAGCAGCCCGACCGCTTCCGAGACCCAGTACTTC,CASSPTASETQYF
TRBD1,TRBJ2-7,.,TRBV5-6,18,TGTGCCAGCAGCTTGGTGGGTCCGACAGGGGCCCGCTCCTACGAGCAGTACTTC,CASSLVGPTGARSYEQYF
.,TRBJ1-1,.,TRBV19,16,TGTGCCAGTAGTACCCTGCCGGGACAAGCGAACACTGAAGCTTTCTTT,CASSTLPGQANTEAFF
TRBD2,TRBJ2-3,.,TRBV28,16,TGTGCCAGCAGTAACCCGGCGGGGGGAGAGACAGATACGCAGTATTTT,CASSNPAGGETDTQYF
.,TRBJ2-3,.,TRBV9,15,TGTGCCAGCAGCGTAGATCCTAGCATTGCAGATACGCAGTATTTT,CASSVDPSIADTQYF
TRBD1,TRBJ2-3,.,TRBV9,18,TGTGCCAGCAGTAGAAGAAAAAATCCGGGACAGCACACAGATACGCAGTATTTT,CASSRRKNPGQHTDTQYF
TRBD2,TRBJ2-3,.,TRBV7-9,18,TGTGCCAGCAGCTCCCCCAGCGGGAGGGCCGGTCTTTGGGATACGCAGTATTTT,CASSSPSGRAGLWDTQYF
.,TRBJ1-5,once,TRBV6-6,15,TGTGCCAGCAGTCAGGTCCGGACCACTAATCAGCCCCAGCATTTT,CASSQVRTTNQPQHF
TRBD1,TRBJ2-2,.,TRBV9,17,TGTGCCAGCAGCGTCCTCTCCGGGACAGGAAACACCGGGGAGCTGTTTTTT,CASSVLSGTGNTGELFF
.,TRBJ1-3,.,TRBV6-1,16,TGTGCCAGCAGTGAAGGAATAGCATTAGCCGGAAACACCATATATTTT,CASSEGIALAGNTIYF
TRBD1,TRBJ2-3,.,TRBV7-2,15,TGTGCCAGCAGCTTACGTGGGACAGGGGGAAATACGCAGTATTTT,CASSLRGTGGNTQYF
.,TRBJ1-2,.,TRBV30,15,TGTGCCTGGAGTGTACCTGGCCGTCCGCTCTATGGCTACACCTTC,CAWSVPGRPLYGYTF
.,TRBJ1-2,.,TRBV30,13,TGTGCCTGGGACTCACAGGCTCGGTATGGCTACACCTTC,CAWDSQARYGYTF
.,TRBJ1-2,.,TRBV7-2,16,TGTGCCAGCAGCTCCCAGGGGCTGGGCTTCAGCTATGGCTACACCTTC,CASSSQGLGFSYGYTF
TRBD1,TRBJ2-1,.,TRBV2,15,TGTGCCAGCAGTGGGTGGACAGGGTCCTACAATGAGCAGTTCTTC,CASSGWTGSYNEQFF
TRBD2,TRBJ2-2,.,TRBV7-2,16,TGTGCCAGCAGCACCTCTAGCGGGAGGGTTGTCGGGGAGCTGTTTTTT,CASSTSSGRVVGELFF
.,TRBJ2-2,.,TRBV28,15,TGTGCCAGCAGTTTCCCCCGTAGGGCCCCCGGGGAGCTGTTTTTT,CASSFPRRAPGELFF
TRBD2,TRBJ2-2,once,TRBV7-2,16,TGTGCCAGCAGCTCGGGACTAGCGGGGGGGAGCGGGGAGCTGTTTTTT,CASSSGLAGGSGELFF
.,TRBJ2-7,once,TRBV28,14,TGTGCCAGCAGTCCCCTGGACCGGTCGAGGGAGCAGTACTTC,CASSPLDRSREQYF
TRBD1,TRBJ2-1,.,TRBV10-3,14,TGTGCCATCAGTTCCGGACAGGGGATCACTGAGCAGTTCTTC,CAISSGQGITEQFF
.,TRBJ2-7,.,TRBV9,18,TGTGCCAGCAGCGTAGGGTTAGGACTATCCACCGGGGAGTACGAGCAGTACTTC,CASSVGLGLSTGEYEQYF
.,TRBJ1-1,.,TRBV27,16,TGTGCCAGCAGTTCGCAGGTTACCGTACTGAACACTGAAGCTTTCTTT,CASSSQVTVLNTEAFF
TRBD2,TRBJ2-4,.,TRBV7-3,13,TGTGCCAGCAGCTCTGGCGGGGGAAACATTCAGTACTTC,CASSSGGGNIQYF
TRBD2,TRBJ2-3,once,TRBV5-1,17,TGCGCCAGCAGCTTCTTGACTAGCGGGACAAGCACAGATACGCAGTATTTT,CASSFLTSGTSTDTQYF
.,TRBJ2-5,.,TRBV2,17,TGTGCCAGCAGTGAAAGGCAATTGGACTATGGAGGCGAGACCCAGTACTTC,CASSERQLDYGGETQYF
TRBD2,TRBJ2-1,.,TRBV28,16,TGTGCCAGCAGTTTCGCTGGACTAGCGGCTTACAATGAGCAGTTCTTC,CASSFAGLAAYNEQFF
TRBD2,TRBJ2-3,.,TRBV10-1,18,TGCGCCAGCAGCGATAGGAGTGGGGAGCGGGGGAACGCAGATACGCAGTATTTT,CASSDRSGERGNADTQYF
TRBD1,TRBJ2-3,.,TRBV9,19,TGTGCCAGCAGCGTATCCGCGGGACAGGGGGCGCGGGGCACAGATACGCAGTATTTT,CASSVSAGQGARGTDTQYF
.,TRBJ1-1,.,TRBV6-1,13,TGTGCCAGCAGAGCGACACTGAACACTGAAGCTTTCTTT,CASRATLNTEAFF
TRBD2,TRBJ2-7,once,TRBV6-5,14,TGTGCCAGCAGTAGACTAGCGGAAGCCTACGAGCAGTACTTC,CASSRLAEAYEQYF
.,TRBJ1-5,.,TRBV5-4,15,TGTGCCAGCAGCTTGGGCAGGGGCCGCAGTCAGCCCCAGCATTTT,CASSLGRGRSQPQHF
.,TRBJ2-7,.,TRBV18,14,TGTGCCAGCTCACCGGGAAGGGGCCACTACGAGCAGTACTTC,CASSPGRGHYEQYF
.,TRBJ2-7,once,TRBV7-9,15,TGTGCCAGCAGCTTAGCCCTCGGCGGGACCTACGAGCAGTACTTC,CASSLALGGTYEQYF
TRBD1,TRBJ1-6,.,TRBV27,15,TGTGCCAGCAGTTTAAGTCAGGGGGCCGCTTCGCCCCTCCACTTT,CASSLSQGAASPLHF
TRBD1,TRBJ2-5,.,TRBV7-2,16,TGTGCCAGCAGCCTACATGGGACAGGGGGTTTCGAGACCCAGTACTTC,CASSLHGTGGFETQYF
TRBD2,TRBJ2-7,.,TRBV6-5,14,TGTGCCAGCAGTCCAGGGACTAGCTCCTACGAGCAGTACTTC,CASSPGTSSYEQYF
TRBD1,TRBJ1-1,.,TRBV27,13,TGTGCCAGCAGTTCCCAACAGGGGGCCGGTGCTTTCTTT,CASSSQQGAGAFF
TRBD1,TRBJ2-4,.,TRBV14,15,TGTGCCAGCAGCCGTACACAGGGGGCGGGAAACATTCAGTACTTC,CASSRTQGAGNIQYF
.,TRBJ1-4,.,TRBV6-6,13,TGTGCCAGCAGTTACGACCTAAATGAAAAACTGTTTTTT,CASSYDLNEKLFF
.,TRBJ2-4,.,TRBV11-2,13,TGTGCCAGCAGCTTGGACGGAAAAAACATTCAGTACTTC,CASSLDGKNIQYF
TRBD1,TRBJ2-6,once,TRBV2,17,TGTGCCAGCAGGGGCGCAGGGGGCCTCTCTGGGGCCAACGTCCTGACTTTC,CASRGAGGLSGANVLTF
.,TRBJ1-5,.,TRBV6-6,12,TGTGCCAGCAGTTACGACGATCAGCCCCAGCATTTT,CASSYDDQPQHF
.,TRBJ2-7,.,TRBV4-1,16,TGCGCCAGCAGCCAAGTGTCAGCGGTACTCTCTTACGAGCAGTACTTC,CASSQVSAVLSYEQYF
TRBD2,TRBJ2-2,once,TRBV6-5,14,TGTGCCAGCAGTCAAAGCGGGGGGGCCGGGGAGCTGTTTTTT,CASSQSGGAGELFF
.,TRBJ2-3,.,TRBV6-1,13,TGTGCCAGCAACCGGCCTCTCACAGATACGCAGTATTTT,CASNRPLTDTQYF
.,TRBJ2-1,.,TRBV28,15,TGTGCCAGCAGTTCTCAGACGGCATCCTACAATGAGCAGTTCTTC,CASSSQTASYNEQFF
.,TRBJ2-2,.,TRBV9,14,TGTGCCAGCAGCGTATCCGGGGCGAACGGGGAGCTGTTTTTT,CASSVSGANGELFF
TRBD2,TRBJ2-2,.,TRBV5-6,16,TGTGCCAGCAGCTTGGGACTAGCGCTGAACACCGGGGAGCTGTTTTTT,CASSLGLALNTGELFF
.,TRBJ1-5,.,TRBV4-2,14,TGTGCCAGCAGCCAAGATCAGGCCAGTCAGCCCCAGCATTTT,CASSQDQASQPQHF
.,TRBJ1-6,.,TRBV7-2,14,TGTGCCAGCAGCTTGGGGGCTCCAAATTCACCCCTCCACTTT,CASSLGAPNSPLHF
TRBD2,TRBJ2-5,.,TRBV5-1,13,TGCGCCAGCGGGGGGGAAACACAAGAGACCCAGTACTTC,CASGGETQETQYF
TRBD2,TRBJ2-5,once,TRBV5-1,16,TGCGCCAGCAGCACCGGGACTAGCGGGGGTCAAGAGACCCAGTACTTC,CASSTGTSGGQETQYF
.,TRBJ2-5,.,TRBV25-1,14,TGTGCCAGCAGTTCGGTGAAGGTAGGAGAGACCCAGTACTTC,CASSSVKVGETQYF
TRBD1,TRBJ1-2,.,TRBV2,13,TGTGCCAGCAGCCGACAGGGGGCGGGAGGCTACACCTTC,CASSRQGAGGYTF